The 17 T cell receptor beta chains in this list originate from one sample, sequenced in a study of blood T cell repertoires in COVID-19. Libraries were prepared by immunoSEQ multiplex PCR; TCRdb keeps only in-frame clonotypes and omits some of them. The sample has about 110,000 clones; approximately 80% are singletons. Sequenced material: peripheral blood. These receptors originate from a man in his 70s with active or convalescent COVID-19.

The rearrangement joins TRBV12-3 or TRBV12-4 to TRBJ2-1; D is uncertain. V dropped 3 bases and J dropped 6 bases, with 9 bases sitting between them. The CDR3 spans 13 residues. CDR3 in DNA: TGTGCCAGCAGTTTCCCGAACACCAATGAGCAGTTCTTC. Protein product: CASSFPNTNEQFF.

The gene calls are TRBV4-2 and TRBJ2-5, with D perhaps matching TRBD2 (5 bases). CDR1 is LGHNA and CDR2 is YNFKEQ in the germline V gene. CDR3 length: 14 residues. V lost 6 bases to trimming and J lost 9 bases, with 20 bases between them. As DNA, the CDR3 is TGTGCCAGCAGGCCGGAGGAGCGGCCTGGGGCCCAGTACTTC. It codes for CASRPEERPGAQYF.

The chain employs TRBV11-1 and TRBJ2-3; D remains ambiguous. Trimming took 3 bases from V and 0 from J, leaving 7 bases between them. The CDR3 has 14 amino acids. CDR1 is SGHAT, CDR2 FQDESV, per germline (reference sequence). In nucleotides, the CDR3 is TGTGCCAGCAGCTTTGTTCCTAGCACAGATACGCAGTATTTT. It codes for CASSFVPSTDTQYF.

The sample holds a few counts of this clone. The rearrangement joins TRBV27 to TRBJ1-2; D is unclear. Trimming stripped 4 bases from V and 0 bases from J, with 21 bases between. Germline CDR1 reads MNHEY; CDR2 reads SMNVEV (reference sequence). The CDR3 covers 18 residues. CDR3 DNA: TGTGCCAGCAGTTCCTCTCGGGGTGGGCAATCAGCTAACTATGGCTACACCTTC. Translation: CASSSSRGGQSANYGYTF.

The V call is TRBV5-1, the J call TRBJ2-7; TRBD2 matches 10 bases. Germline values: CDR1 SGHRS, CDR2 YFSETQ. Trimming cost V 5 bases and J 0 bases; bases outside gene matches: 5. The CDR3 consists of 15 residues. CDR3 region: CASRGTSGASYEQYF. Here the CDR3 DNA reads TGCGCCAGCAGGGGTACTAGCGGGGCCTCCTACGAGCAGTACTTC.

The CDR3 reads CASSPSGGTSGNEQFF. The CDR3 DNA is TGTGCCAGCTCACCCAGCGGGGGGACTTCAGGCAATGAGCAGTTCTTC. V and J are TRBV18 and TRBJ2-1; 9 positions match TRBD2. With 3 bases clipped from V and 6 bases from J, the junction kept 9 bases outside the gene matches. Looked up from germline, CDR1 is KGHSH and CDR2 is LQKENI. The length of the CDR3 is 16 residues.

This clone has more than one count but fewer than ten. The genes are TRBV5-4 and TRBJ1-2, with a weak D call TRBD1 (6 bases). The CDR3 runs to 15 residues. From germline, CDR1 is SGHNT and CDR2 YYREEE (reference sequence). V lost 2 bases, J lost 3 bases, and 14 bases lay in between. The CDR3: CASSLSGGADYGYTF. For the CDR3, the DNA is TGTGCCAGCAGCTTATCGGGGGGCGCAGACTATGGCTACACCTTC.

The chain has TRBV19 and TRBJ1-5; 7 bases align to TRBD1. Germline V gene lookup returns CDR1 LNHDA and CDR2 SQIVND (reference sequence). This CDR3 contains 14 residues. V lost 3 bases to trimming and J lost 5 bases; unmatched junction nucleotides: 4. The CDR3 sequence: CASSIDQGDQPQHF. In DNA, the CDR3 is TGTGCCAGTAGTATTGATCAGGGGGATCAGCCCCAGCATTTT.

This clone is categorized as medium-sized. This rearrangement joins TRBV6-5 to TRBJ2-1; 7 positions match TRBD2. In germline, CDR1 is MNHEY, CDR2 SVGAGI. The V segment lost 7 bases and the J segment 3 bases; nucleotides outside the gene matches: 9. The CDR3 is made up of 15 amino acids. Here the CDR3 reads CASTSSGVGYNEQFF. CDR3 nucleotides: TGTGCCAGCACCTCAAGCGGGGTGGGCTACAATGAGCAGTTCTTC.

J is TRBJ1-5 and V is TRBV6-5; D is unclear. The CDR3 spans 14 residues. In germline, CDR1 is MNHEY, CDR2 SVGAGI. V lost 6 bases and J 0 bases, leaving 9 bases between the germline ends. CDR3 in DNA: TGTGCCAGCAGGCGAAGTTTTAGCAATCAGCCCCAGCATTTT. This sequence encodes CASRRSFSNQPQHF.

The chain carries TRBV7-2 and TRBJ2-1; TRBD1 is a possible D gene (6 bases). The V and J ends lost 7 bases and 8 bases respectively, with 18 bases between them. Per the germline V gene, CDR1 is SGHTA and CDR2 is FQGNSA. The CDR3 loop spans 14 amino acids. The DNA of the CDR3 is TGTGCCAGCATCATATCACAGGGTAGGGATGAGCAGTTCTTC. Translation: CASIISQGRDEQFF.

Here the CDR3 DNA reads TGTGCCAGCAGCTTGGAAGGGGGCCGTATTGAAGCTTTCTTT. Protein sequence: CASSLEGGRIEAFF. The chain employs TRBV5-4 and TRBJ1-1, with 7 bases lining up with TRBD1. Per germline, CDR1 SGHNT and CDR2 YYREEE (reference sequence). The V and J ends lost 0 bases and 7 bases, in that order; junction bases with no gene match: 6. This CDR3 is built from 14 residues.

This chain connects TRBV7-2 to TRBJ1-2; D unclear. Trimming pared 1 base from V and 7 bases from J, leaving 7 bases between. Germline V CDR1 and CDR2: SGHTA, FQGNSA. The CDR3 totals 12 residues. The CDR3 protein is CASSLGRAGYTF. The CDR3, as DNA: TGTGCCAGCAGCTTAGGGAGGGCTGGCTACACCTTC.

The chain uses TRBV7-9 and TRBJ1-4, with D possibly matching TRBD1 (5 bases). Germline V gene sequence: CDR1 SEHNR, CDR2 FQNEAQ (reference sequence). The length of the CDR3 is 16 residues. Trimming pared 5 bases from V and 3 bases from J, leaving 16 bases between. The CDR3: CASSAPARVANEKLFF. Here the CDR3 DNA reads TGTGCCAGCAGCGCTCCGGCCAGGGTGGCTAATGAAAAACTGTTTTTT.

This chain's CDR3 is CASSLGLGISSYEQYF. In nucleotides, the CDR3 is TGTGCCAGCAGCTTGGGGCTGGGAATTAGCTCCTACGAGCAGTACTTC. The chain joins TRBV7-9 to TRBJ2-7, with TRBD1 as a possible D gene (5 bases). This CDR3 is built from 16 residues. Germline assignment: CDR1 SEHNR and CDR2 FQNEAQ (reference sequence). Trimming removed 3 bases at V and 0 bases at J, with 15 bases between.

With respect to this clone: The junction differs from germline at one of its ends, possibly a read error. This chain uses TRBV7-7 with TRBJ1-3; 8 bases fit TRBD1. CDR3 length: 15 amino acids. The germline V gene encodes CDR1 SSHAT and CDR2 FNYEAQ (reference sequence). For the CDR3, the DNA is TGTGCTAGCAGCTCGACAGGGGACCCTGGAAACACCATATATTTT. It encodes CASSSTGDPGNTIYF.

The chain uses TRBV5-1 and TRBJ1-4, with a possible D match to TRBD1 (5 bases). The V gene's germline CDR1 is SGHRS and CDR2 YFSETQ. CDR3 size: 16 residues. Between the trimmed V and J ends, which lost 0 bases and 0 bases, there was a span of 9 bases. As DNA, the CDR3 is TGCGCCAGCAGCTTGGTCGGGGGAGCAACTAATGAAAAACTGTTTTTT. It is translated as CASSLVGGATNEKLFF. Filled out from reference TRBV5-1 and TRBJ1-4, the complete variable domain reads KAGVTQTPRYLIKTRGQQVTLSCSPISGHRSVSWYQQTPGQGLQFLFEYFSETQRNKGNFPGRFSGRQFSNSRSEMNVSTLELGDSALYLCASSLVGGATNEKLFFGSGTQLSVL.